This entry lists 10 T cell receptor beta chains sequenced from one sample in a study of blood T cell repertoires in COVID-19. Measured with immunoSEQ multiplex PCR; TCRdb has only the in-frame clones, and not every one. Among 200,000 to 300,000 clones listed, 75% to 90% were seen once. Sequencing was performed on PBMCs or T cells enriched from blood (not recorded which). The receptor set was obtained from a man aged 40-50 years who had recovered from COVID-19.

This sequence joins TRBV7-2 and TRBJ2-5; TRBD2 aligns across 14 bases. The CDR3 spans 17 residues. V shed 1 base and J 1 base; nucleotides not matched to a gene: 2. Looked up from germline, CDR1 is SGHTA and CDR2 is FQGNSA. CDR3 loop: CASSLVGTSGSQETQYF. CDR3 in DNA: TGTGCCAGCAGCTTAGTGGGGACTAGCGGGAGCCAAGAGACCCAGTACTTC.

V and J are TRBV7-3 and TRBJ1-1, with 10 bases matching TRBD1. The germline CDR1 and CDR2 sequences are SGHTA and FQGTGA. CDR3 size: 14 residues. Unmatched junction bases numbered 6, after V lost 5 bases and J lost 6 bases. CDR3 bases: TGTGCCAGCAGCCCGACAGGGGGCTGGTCTGAAGCTTTCTTT. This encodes CASSPTGGWSEAFF. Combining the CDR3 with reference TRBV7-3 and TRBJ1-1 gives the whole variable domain GAGVSQTPSNKVTEKGKYVELRCDPISGHTALYWYRQSLGQGPEFLIYFQGTGAADDSGLPNDRFFAVRPEGSVSTLKIQRTERGDSAVYLCASSPTGGWSEAFFGQGTRLTVV.

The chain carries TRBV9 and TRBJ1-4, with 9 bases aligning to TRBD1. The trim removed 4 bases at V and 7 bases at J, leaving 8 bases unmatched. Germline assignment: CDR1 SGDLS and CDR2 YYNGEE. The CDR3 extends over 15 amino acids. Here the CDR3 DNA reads TGTGCCAGCAGCATAGGACAGGGGAATGGTGAAAAACTGTTTTTT. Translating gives CASSIGQGNGEKLFF. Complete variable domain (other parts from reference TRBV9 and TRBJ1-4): DSGVTQTPKHLITATGQRVTLRCSPRSGDLSVYWYQQSLDQGLQFLIQYYNGEERAKGNILERFSAQQFPDLHSELNLSSLELGDSALYFCASSIGQGNGEKLFFGSGTQLSVL.

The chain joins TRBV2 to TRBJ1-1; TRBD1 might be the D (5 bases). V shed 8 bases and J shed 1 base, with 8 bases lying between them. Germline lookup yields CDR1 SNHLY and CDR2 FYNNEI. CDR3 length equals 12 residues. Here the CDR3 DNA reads TGTGCCAGCGGACAAGCGAACACTGAAGCTTTCTTT. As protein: CASGQANTEAFF.

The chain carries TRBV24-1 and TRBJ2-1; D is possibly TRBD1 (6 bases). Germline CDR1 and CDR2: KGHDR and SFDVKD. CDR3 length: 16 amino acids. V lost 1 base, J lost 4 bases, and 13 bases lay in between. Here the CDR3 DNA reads TGTGCCACCAGTGATTTAGGGCAGGGGTTTTACAATGAGCAGTTCTTC. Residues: CATSDLGQGFYNEQFF.

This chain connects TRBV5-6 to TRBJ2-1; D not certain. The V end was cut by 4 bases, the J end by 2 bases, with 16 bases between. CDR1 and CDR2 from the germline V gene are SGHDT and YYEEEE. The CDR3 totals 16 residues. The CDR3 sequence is CASSQSISTAYNEQFF. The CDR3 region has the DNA TGTGCCAGCAGCCAGTCGATTAGCACGGCCTACAATGAGCAGTTCTTC.

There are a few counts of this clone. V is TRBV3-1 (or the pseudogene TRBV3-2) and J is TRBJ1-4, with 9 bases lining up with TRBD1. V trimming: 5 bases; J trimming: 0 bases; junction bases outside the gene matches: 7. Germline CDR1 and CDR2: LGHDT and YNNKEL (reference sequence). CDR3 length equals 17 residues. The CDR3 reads CASSWYRGPATNEKLFF. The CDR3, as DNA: TGTGCCAGCAGCTGGTACAGGGGGCCTGCAACTAATGAAAAACTGTTTTTT.

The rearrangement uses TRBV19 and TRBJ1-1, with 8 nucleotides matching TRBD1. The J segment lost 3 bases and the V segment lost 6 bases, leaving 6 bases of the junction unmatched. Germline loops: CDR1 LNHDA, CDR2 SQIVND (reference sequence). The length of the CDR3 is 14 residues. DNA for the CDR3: TGTGCCAGTAGGCGACAGGGGAGCCACACTGAAGCTTTCTTT. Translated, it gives CASRRQGSHTEAFF.

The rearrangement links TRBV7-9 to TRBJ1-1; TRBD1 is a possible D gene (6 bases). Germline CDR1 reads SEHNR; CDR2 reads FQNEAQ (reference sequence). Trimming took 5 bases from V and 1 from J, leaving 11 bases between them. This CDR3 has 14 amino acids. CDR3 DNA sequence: TGTGCCAGCAGCCCGTGGACAGCGAACACTGAAGCTTTCTTT. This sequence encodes CASSPWTANTEAFF.

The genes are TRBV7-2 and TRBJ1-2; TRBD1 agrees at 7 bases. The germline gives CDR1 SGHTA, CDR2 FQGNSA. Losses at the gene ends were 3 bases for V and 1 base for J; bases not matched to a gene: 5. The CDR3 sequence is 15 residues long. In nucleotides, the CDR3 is TGTGCCAGCAGCTTTGGACAGGCGCTTAACTATGGCTACACCTTC. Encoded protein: CASSFGQALNYGYTF.